A selection of T cell receptor beta chains follows, all from one sample in a study of blood T cell repertoires in COVID-19. Some clones are missing from TCRdb's copy, which holds only in-frame ones; the method was immunoSEQ multiplex PCR. The repertoire holds about 250,000 clones, with about four fifths as singletons. The sequenced sample was peripheral blood. Receptors originate from a man aged 35-49 years with active or convalescent COVID-19. Both conserved end residues are part of each CDR3. Each record gives: J gene, V gene, CDR3 protein.

J: TRBJ1-6; V: TRBV6-5; CDR3: CASSRQGANSPLHF
J: TRBJ2-2; V: TRBV5-1; CDR3: CASSLTGNTGELFF
J: TRBJ1-1; V: TRBV7-3; CDR3: CASSLQGTMNTEAFF
J: TRBJ1-4; V: TRBV4-3; CDR3: CASSQDWDRLQSNEKLFF
J: TRBJ1-6; V: TRBV7-3; CDR3: CASSLYQESPLHF
J: TRBJ1-5; V: TRBV19; CDR3: CASSQGQPQHF
J: TRBJ2-1; V: TRBV6-6; CDR3: CASSQTSGNEQFF
J: TRBJ1-6; V: TRBV2; CDR3: CASSWDSGVNSPLHF
J: TRBJ2-7; V: TRBV6-6; CDR3: CASNDGGREGDNYF
J: TRBJ1-5; V: TRBV7-2; CDR3: CASSEDSGQPQHF
J: TRBJ2-5; V: TRBV19; CDR3: CASSVQETQYF
J: TRBJ2-4; V: TRBV6-5; CDR3: CATSVSGTKNIQYF
J: TRBJ2-3; V: TRBV4-3; CDR3: CASSPYTGPRDTQYF
J: TRBJ2-1; V: TRBV11-2; CDR3: CASSLGVSGSYNEQFF
J: TRBJ2-7; V: TRBV6-5; CDR3: CASRSGFAGSYEQYF
J: TRBJ2-1; V: TRBV6-1; CDR3: CASSEGYGGLALEQFF
J: TRBJ1-4; V: TRBV18; CDR3: CASSRAISNEKLFF
J: TRBJ2-1; V: TRBV27; CDR3: CATGEGDEQFF
J: TRBJ2-1; V: TRBV29-1; CDR3: CSVISYAWSGNEQFF
J: TRBJ2-7; V: TRBV4-1; CDR3: CASSQVLGTSPPYEQYF
J: TRBJ1-2; V: TRBV6-5; CDR3: CASSTSANYGYTF
J: TRBJ1-2; V: TRBV5-4; CDR3: CASSLSSAGGYGYTF
J: TRBJ1-1; V: TRBV27; CDR3: CASSPDRGRGAFF
J: TRBJ1-2; V: TRBV5-1; CDR3: CASSQGGTGYGYTF
J: TRBJ2-7; V: TRBV19; CDR3: CASSIEARTSEQYF
J: TRBJ1-1; V: TRBV30; CDR3: CAWGEGARTEAFF
J: TRBJ2-3; V: TRBV19; CDR3: CASSTGLAGGEASTDTQYF
J: TRBJ1-4; V: TRBV19; CDR3: CASSDRPLMEKLFF
J: TRBJ2-5; V: TRBV2; CDR3: CASSVSGTRGTQYF
J: TRBJ1-2; V: TRBV18; CDR3: CASSDRLPYGYTF
J: TRBJ1-2; V: TRBV11-3; CDR3: CASSGRANYGYTF
J: TRBJ1-2; V: TRBV18; CDR3: CASSPSQGSGYTF
J: TRBJ2-2; V: TRBV14; CDR3: CASSQEKGIRGTGELFF
J: TRBJ2-3; V: TRBV30; CDR3: CAWSEGLAAADTQYF
J: TRBJ1-6; V: TRBV28; CDR3: CASSQRRQVLNSPLHF
J: TRBJ2-1; V: TRBV6-5; CDR3: CASTDGFSYNEQFF
J: TRBJ2-2; V: TRBV19; CDR3: CASKKQEHRAGELFF
J: TRBJ1-1; V: TRBV21-1; CDR3: CASSKGGRRQGDFTEAFF
J: TRBJ2-1; V: TRBV4-1; CDR3: CASSQDGASPFYNEQFF
J: TRBJ1-1; V: TRBV5-1; CDR3: CASSAQGGNTEAFF
J: TRBJ1-2; V: TRBV16; CDR3: CASSWAQSGYTF
J: TRBJ1-2; V: TRBV6-6; CDR3: CASTPGVYGYTF
J: TRBJ1-2; V: TRBV4-1; CDR3: CASSHPPGQGVYGYTF
J: TRBJ2-1; V: TRBV11-2; CDR3: CASSLGQGLEQFF
J: TRBJ1-2; V: TRBV5-4; CDR3: CASSLAGGYGYTF
J: TRBJ1-1; V: TRBV7-3; CDR3: CASSLAGHTEAFF
J: TRBJ1-1; V: TRBV7-2; CDR3: CASSLEMSSYDTEAFF
J: TRBJ1-2; V: TRBV6-5; CDR3: CASRRGRSGGYTF
J: TRBJ1-1; V: TRBV7-9; CDR3: CASSPQGSRTEAFF
J: TRBJ2-3; V: TRBV19; CDR3: CASSRTSGPQDTQYF
J: TRBJ2-2; V: TRBV6-4; CDR3: CASRLRDRATGELFF
J: TRBJ2-7; V: TRBV11-2; CDR3: CASSAAADNQREQYF
J: TRBJ1-6; V: TRBV30; CDR3: CAWSGDRDNSPLHF
J: TRBJ2-3; V: TRBV11-3; CDR3: CASSRRTSTDTQYF
J: TRBJ1-1; V: TRBV27; CDR3: CASSFSGTANTEAFF
J: TRBJ1-1; V: TRBV3-1/TRBV3-2; CDR3: CASSQDSWVGQGGTEAFF
J: TRBJ2-2; V: TRBV30; CDR3: CAWSVIPGRGELFF
J: TRBJ2-6; V: TRBV3-1/TRBV3-2; CDR3: CASTQSSGANVLTF
J: TRBJ2-2; V: TRBV5-4; CDR3: CASRPGLAGGNTGELFF